The next 5 T cell receptor beta chains were all read from a single sample in a study of identical twins. Each CDR3 protein is one row after TCRdb ran MiXCR on the 5' RACE reads. The table records roughly 540,000 distinct CDR3 sequences, about 20% of them present only once. Separately, the same data were catalogued under a study of T cells expressing NK-cell markers.

Sequenced: CD4+ T cells sorted from blood. The source is a woman in her late teens or twenties in good health.

This clonotype occurred a few times. The genes are TRBV11-2 and TRBJ2-5; 12 positions match TRBD2. Germline V gene data show CDR1 as SGHAT and CDR2 as FQNNGV. There are 19 residues in the CDR3. J gave up 5 bases and V 5 bases, and 18 bases lay outside the gene matches. CDR3 region: CASSARSSGRETIRETQYF. CDR3 DNA sequence: TGTGCCAGCAGCGCAAGGTCTAGCGGGAGGGAGACGATCCGGGAGACCCAGTACTTC.

The V call is TRBV5-5, the J call TRBJ1-1; no reliable D call. This CDR3 region has 13 residues. V shed 4 bases and J shed 1 base, with 8 bases lying between them. Germline values: CDR1 SGHKS, CDR2 YYEKEE (reference sequence). In nucleotides, the CDR3 is TGTGCCAGCAGCCCCGGGTGGAACACTGAAGCTTTCTTT. It yields the protein CASSPGWNTEAFF.

This rearrangement joins TRBV9 to TRBJ1-6; 7 positions match TRBD1. Germline trimming cut 5 bases from V and 7 bases from J; bases unmatched to any gene: 9. Germline CDR1 SGDLS, CDR2 YYNGEE. The CDR3 has 15 residues. The CDR3 coding sequence is TGTGCCAGCAGTGAGGGCGGGACAGCAAATTCACCCCTCCACTTT. It is translated as CASSEGGTANSPLHF.

The table lists this clonotype with a few counts. The V gene is TRBV29-1, the J gene TRBJ1-1; D call uncertain. Germline V CDR1 and CDR2: SQVTM, ANQGSEA. V gave up 3 bases and J gave up 1 base, with 6 bases separating them. The CDR3 is 12 residues long. Here the CDR3 reads CSVDPANTEAFF. The CDR3 DNA sequence: TGCAGCGTTGACCCGGCGAACACTGAAGCTTTCTTT.

This clonotype came up a few times. The V gene is TRBV10-3, the J gene TRBJ1-1, with D unclear. Per the germline V gene, CDR1 is ENHRY and CDR2 is SYGVKD. CDR3 length: 11 amino acids. Trimming pared 3 bases from V and 4 bases from J, leaving 3 bases between. The CDR3 DNA sequence: TGTGCCATCAGTGAATTCACTGAAGCTTTCTTT. Residues: CAISEFTEAFF.